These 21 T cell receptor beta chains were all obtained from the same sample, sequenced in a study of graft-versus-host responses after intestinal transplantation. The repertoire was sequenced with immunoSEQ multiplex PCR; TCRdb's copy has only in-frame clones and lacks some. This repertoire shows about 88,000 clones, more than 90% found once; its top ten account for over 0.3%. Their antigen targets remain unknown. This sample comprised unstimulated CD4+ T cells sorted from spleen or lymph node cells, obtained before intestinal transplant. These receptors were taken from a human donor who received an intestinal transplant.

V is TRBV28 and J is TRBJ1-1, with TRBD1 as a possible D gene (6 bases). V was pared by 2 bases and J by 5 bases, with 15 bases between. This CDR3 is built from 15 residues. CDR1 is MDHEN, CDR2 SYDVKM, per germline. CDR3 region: CASSLGGIRRTEAFF. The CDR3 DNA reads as TGTGCCAGCAGTTTAGGGGGCATCAGGAGGACTGAAGCTTTCTTT.

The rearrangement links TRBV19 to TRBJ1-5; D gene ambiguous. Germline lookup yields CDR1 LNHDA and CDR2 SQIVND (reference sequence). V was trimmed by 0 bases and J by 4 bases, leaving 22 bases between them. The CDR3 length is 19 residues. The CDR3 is CASSIDLVGRRWVNQPQHF. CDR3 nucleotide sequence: TGTGCCAGTAGTATAGATTTGGTAGGTCGGAGGTGGGTGAATCAGCCCCAGCATTTT.

CDR3 loop: CASSYSRGLEKLFF. In DNA, the CDR3 is TGTGCCAGCAGTTATTCCAGGGGGCTCGAAAAACTGTTTTTT. The chain employs TRBV6-5 and TRBJ1-4, with TRBD1 matching 8 bases. V gave up 3 bases and J gave up 8 bases; unmatched junction bases: 5. Per the germline V gene, CDR1 is MNHEY and CDR2 is SVGAGI. The CDR3 contains 14 residues.

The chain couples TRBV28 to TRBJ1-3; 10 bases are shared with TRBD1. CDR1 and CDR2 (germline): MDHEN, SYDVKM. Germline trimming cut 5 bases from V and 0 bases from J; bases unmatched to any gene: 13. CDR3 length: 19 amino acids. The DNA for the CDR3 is TGTGCCAGCAGTCCCGGGACAGGGGTCCCGGTGGGCTCTGGAAACACCATATATTTT. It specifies CASSPGTGVPVGSGNTIYF.

CDR3 sequence (DNA): TGTGCCAGCAGCCAAGATCTGGGCGGAACCCAAGAGACCCAGTACTTC. It is translated as CASSQDLGGTQETQYF. The chain couples TRBV14 to TRBJ2-5; no clear D. Trimming took 0 bases from V and 1 from J, leaving 12 bases between them. CDR1 SGHDN and CDR2 FVKESK come from the germline V gene. The CDR3 covers 16 residues.

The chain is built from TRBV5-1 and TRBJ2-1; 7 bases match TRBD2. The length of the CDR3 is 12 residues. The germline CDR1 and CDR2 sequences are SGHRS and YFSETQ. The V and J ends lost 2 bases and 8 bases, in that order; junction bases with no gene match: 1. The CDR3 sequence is CASSFAGDEQFF. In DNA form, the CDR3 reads TGCGCCAGCAGCTTCGCGGGAGATGAGCAGTTCTTC.

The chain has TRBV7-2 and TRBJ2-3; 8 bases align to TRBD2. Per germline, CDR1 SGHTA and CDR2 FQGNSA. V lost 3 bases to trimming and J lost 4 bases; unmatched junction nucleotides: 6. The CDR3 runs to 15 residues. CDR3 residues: CASSFRGGHSDTQYF. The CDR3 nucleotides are TGTGCCAGCAGCTTTCGGGGGGGGCACTCAGATACGCAGTATTTT.

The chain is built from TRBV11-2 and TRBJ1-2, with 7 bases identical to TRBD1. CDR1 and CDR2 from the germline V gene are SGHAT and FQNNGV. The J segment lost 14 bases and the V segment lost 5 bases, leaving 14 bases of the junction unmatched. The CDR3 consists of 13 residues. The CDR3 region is CASSVSWTGLHTF. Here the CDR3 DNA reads TGTGCCAGCAGCGTTTCTTGGACAGGCTTACATACCTTC.

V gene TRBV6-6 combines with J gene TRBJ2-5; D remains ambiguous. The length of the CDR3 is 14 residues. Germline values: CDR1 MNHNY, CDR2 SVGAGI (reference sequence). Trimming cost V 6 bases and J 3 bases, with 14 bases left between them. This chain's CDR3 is CASSYQNEKETQYF. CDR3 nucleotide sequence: TGTGCCAGCAGCTACCAAAACGAGAAAGAGACCCAGTACTTC.

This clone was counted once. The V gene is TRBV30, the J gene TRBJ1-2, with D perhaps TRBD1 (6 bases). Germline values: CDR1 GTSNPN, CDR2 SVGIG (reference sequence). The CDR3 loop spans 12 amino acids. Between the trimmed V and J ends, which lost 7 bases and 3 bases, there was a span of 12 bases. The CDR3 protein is CAYRGGDYGYTF. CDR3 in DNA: TGTGCCTACAGAGGGGGGGACTATGGCTACACCTTC.

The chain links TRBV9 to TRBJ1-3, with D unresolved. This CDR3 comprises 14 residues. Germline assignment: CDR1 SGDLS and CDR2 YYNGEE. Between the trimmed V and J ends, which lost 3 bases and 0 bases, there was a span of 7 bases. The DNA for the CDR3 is TGTGCCAGCAGCGCCGACACCTCTGGAAACACCATATATTTT. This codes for CASSADTSGNTIYF.

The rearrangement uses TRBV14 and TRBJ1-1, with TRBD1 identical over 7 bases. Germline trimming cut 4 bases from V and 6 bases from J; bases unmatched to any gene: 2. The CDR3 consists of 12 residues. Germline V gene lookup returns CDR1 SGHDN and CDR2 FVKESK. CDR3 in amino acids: CASSPQGSEAFF. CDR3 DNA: TGTGCCAGCAGCCCACAGGGGTCTGAAGCTTTCTTT.

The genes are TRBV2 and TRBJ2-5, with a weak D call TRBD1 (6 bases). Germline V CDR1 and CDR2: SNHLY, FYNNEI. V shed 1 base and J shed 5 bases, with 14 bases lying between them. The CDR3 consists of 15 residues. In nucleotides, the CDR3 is TGTGCCAGCAGTGAAGAGGTGGGGCAGGGGGAGACCCAGTACTTC. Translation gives CASSEEVGQGETQYF.

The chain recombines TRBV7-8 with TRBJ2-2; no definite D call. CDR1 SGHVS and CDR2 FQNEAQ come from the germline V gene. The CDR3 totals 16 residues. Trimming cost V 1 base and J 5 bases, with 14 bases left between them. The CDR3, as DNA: TGTGCCAGCAGCTTAGTCGTGACGGACGGTACCGGGGAGCTGTTTTTT. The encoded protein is CASSLVVTDGTGELFF. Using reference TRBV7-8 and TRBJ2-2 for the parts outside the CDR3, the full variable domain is GAGVSQSPRYKVAKRGQDVALRCDPISGHVSLFWYQQALGQGPEFLTYFQNEAQLDKSGLPSDRFFAERPEGSVSTLKIQRTQQEDSAVYLCASSLVVTDGTGELFFGEGSRLTVL.

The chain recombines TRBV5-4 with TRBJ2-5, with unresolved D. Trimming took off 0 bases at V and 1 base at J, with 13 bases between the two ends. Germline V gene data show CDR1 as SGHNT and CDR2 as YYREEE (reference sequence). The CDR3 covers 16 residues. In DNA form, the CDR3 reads TGTGCCAGCAGCTTGGAACTCTATGAAGTCCAAGAGACCCAGTACTTC. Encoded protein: CASSLELYEVQETQYF. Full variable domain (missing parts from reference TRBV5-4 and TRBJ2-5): ETGVTQSPTHLIKTRGQQVTLRCSSQSGHNTVSWYQQALGQGPQFIFQYYREEENGRGNFPPRFSGLQFPNYSSELNVNALELDDSALYLCASSLELYEVQETQYFGPGTRLLVL.

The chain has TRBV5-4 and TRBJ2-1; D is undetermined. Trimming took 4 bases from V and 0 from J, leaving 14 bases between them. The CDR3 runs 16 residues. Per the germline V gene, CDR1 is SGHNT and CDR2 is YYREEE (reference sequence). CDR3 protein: CASSGVGLSSYNEQFF. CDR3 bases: TGTGCCAGCAGCGGGGTCGGTTTAAGCTCCTACAATGAGCAGTTCTTC.

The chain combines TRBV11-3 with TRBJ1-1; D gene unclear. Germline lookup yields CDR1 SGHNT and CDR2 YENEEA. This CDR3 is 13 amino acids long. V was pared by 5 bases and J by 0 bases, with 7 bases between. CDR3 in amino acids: CASSRAMNTEAFF. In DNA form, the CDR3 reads TGTGCCAGCAGCCGTGCGATGAACACTGAAGCTTTCTTT.

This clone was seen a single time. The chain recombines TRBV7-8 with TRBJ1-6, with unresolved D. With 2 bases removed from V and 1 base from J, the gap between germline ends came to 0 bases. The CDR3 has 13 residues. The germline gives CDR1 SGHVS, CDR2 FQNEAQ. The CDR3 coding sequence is TGTGCCAGCAGCTTATCCTATAATTCACCCCTCCACTTT. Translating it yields CASSLSYNSPLHF.

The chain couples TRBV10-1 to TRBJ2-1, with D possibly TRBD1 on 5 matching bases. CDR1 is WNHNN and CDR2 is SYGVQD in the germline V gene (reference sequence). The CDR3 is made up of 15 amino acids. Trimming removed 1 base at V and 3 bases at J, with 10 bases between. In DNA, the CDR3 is TGCGCCAGCAGTGAGTTTTTAGGGGACTACAATGAGCAGTTCTTC. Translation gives CASSEFLGDYNEQFF.

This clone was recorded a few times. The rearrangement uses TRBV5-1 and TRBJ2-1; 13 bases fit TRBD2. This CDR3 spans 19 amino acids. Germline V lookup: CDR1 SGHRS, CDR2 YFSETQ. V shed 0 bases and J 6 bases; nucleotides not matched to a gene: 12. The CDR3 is CASSLVLAGGGIRSNEQFF. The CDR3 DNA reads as TGCGCCAGCAGCTTGGTACTAGCGGGAGGGGGTATACGGAGCAATGAGCAGTTCTTC.

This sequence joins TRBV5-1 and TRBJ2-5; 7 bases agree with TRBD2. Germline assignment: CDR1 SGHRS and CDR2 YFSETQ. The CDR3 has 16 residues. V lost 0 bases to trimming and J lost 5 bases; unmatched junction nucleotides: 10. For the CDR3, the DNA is TGCGCCAGCAGCTTGGTGGGAGGGAGGACCGCGGAGACCCAGTACTTC. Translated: CASSLVGGRTAETQYF. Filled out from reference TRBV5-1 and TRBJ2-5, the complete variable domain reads KAGVTQTPRYLIKTRGQQVTLSCSPISGHRSVSWYQQTPGQGLQFLFEYFSETQRNKGNFPGRFSGRQFSNSRSEMNVSTLELGDSALYLCASSLVGGRTAETQYFGPGTRLLVL.